This T cell receptor (beta chain) originates from a study of neurological immune-mediated disorders (dated by TCRdb to between 2017 and 2020). About the full investigation: Of the roughly 34 multiple sclerosis patients, about 31 had relapsing-remitting MS and 3 had secondary progressive MS. Using UMI-based sequencing, the study compared peripheral blood TCR-beta repertoires from patients with HTLV-I-associated myelopathy (HAM/TSP), patients with multiple sclerosis, and healthy controls. Of the 68 subjects in the cohort, about 14 were HAM/TSP patients, roughly 35 were multiple sclerosis patients, and roughly 20 were healthy controls. Alongside PBMC samples, the set of approximately 100 TCR-beta libraries contained longitudinal samples, technical triplicates, and paired CD4+ and CD8+ T-cell subsets that had been sorted.

Reading from cysteine to phenylalanine, the CDR3 counts 15 amino acids. Only the CDR3 part of the read is kept: 45 bases, read in frame from the first base. CDR1 MNHEY and CDR2 SVGEGT are derived from the germline V gene. The junction shows trimming of 6 bases on V and 5 bases on J, and the gene matches do not reach 10 bases of it. cDNA was synthesized by template-switch 5'RACE using a primer carrying a 10-nucleotide random unique molecular identifier by which each TCR transcript was tagged. Over 180 million TCR-beta sequences, covering 15-18 subjects, were produced in each sequencing run. Total RNA was extracted with the RNeasy kit. TCR-beta VDJ regions were amplified with primers for the TCR constant region and the 5'RACE anchor, using the KAPA Real-time Library Amplification kit. A first PCR added sample indexes and Illumina adaptors, after which a second PCR increased the library yield. After purification with Ampure beads, the TCR product of roughly 650 bp was size-selected on a 2% E-gel SizeSelection system. Before pooling, library quality was assessed on a Bioanalyzer, concentration was determined with Qubit, and library quantification was performed with the Kapa Library Quantification kit. Libraries were sequenced paired-end 2 x 150 bp on an Illumina HiSeq 2500. To increase sequence diversity, 25-30% phiX was spiked into each library pool. Per the original workflow: The UMI-based MiGEC pipeline processed quality-filtered reads and removed over 80% of raw TCR sequences during error correction. IMGT germline references were used for alignment of VDJ genes, and clonotypes were defined by a unique CDR3 amino acid sequence together with V-J genes. Clonal expansion, Shannon diversity, and CDR3 relatedness (CalcPairwiseDistances, ClusterSamples) were evaluated with VDJtools, and phylogenetic trees were built with CLCbio workbench. Expanded clones were defined as having at least 8 unique UMIs, based on coefficient-of-variation modelling across technical triplicates. TCRdb handled the public reads itself, with Q25 trimming in fastp and clone calling in MiXCR, and kept productive beta chains. Every entry covers one CDR3 protein and lists the most common genes and DNA from its rows. The authors' filters were not applied to this entry. The sample yields 55,000 to 60,000 distinct CDR3 sequences; roughly 3.3% were counted once. The top ten clones comprise about 3% of the sample.

This clonotype was detected ten times or more. Its antigen is still unknown. No much larger clone exists at a distance of one base, and base qualities are not known. For the unsorted PBMC libraries, 2 million PBMCs were stored in RNAlater at -80 degrees C until RNA extraction and were used to generate the libraries. Multiple sclerosis patients were enrolled in a US clinical protocol under which disease progression was evaluated by magnetic resonance imaging. Peripheral blood was subjected to Ficoll-Hypaque density gradient centrifugation to isolate PBMCs, which were then cryopreserved in liquid nitrogen. General conclusions and limits of the study: In phylogenetic analysis, the repertoires of 18 of 34 MS patients grouped into a cluster of related CDR3 sequences, which suggests a possible signature at the repertoire level. No identical CDR3 amino acid sequences were found to be shared among expanded clones across subjects, suggesting that TCR-beta repertoires were private in all groups. TCR clonal expansion was greatest in HAM/TSP patients and smallest in MS patients, who ranked below even healthy controls. The MS cluster was not associated with any clinical or MRI features, and the authors stated that larger cohorts are needed.

Sequenced: PBMCs. Recombination joined TRBV6-2 or TRBV6-3 with TRBJ2-5, with 9 middle bases fitting TRBD2. The source is a woman aged 25 to 39 with multiple sclerosis. The CDR3 in this case is CASSPVAGARETQYF. The nucleotide sequence reads TGTGCCAGCAGCCCCGTAGCGGGAGCCAGGGAGACCCAGTACTTC.